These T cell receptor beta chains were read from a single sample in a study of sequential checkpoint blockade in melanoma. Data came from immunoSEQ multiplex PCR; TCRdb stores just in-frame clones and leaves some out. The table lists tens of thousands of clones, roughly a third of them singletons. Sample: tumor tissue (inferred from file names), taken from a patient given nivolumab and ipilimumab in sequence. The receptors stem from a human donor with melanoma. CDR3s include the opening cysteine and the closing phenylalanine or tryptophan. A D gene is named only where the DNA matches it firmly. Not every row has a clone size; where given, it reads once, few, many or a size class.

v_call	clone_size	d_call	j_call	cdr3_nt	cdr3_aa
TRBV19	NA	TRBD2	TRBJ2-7	TGTGCCAGTAGAGAGCGGGGGGGCCGGAACGAGCAGTACTTC	CASRERGGRNEQYF
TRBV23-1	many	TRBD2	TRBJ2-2	TGCGCCAGCAGCTTTGGGACTAGCGGCACCGGGGAGCTGTTTTTT	CASSFGTSGTGELFF
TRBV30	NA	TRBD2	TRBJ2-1	TGTGCCTGGAGCGGGCGGGGGGGCGAATATGAGCAGTTCTTC	CAWSGRGGEYEQFF
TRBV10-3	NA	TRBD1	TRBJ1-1	TGTGCCATTCGACAGGGCCACGAGAACACTGAAGCTTTCTTT	CAIRQGHENTEAFF
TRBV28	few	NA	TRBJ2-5	TGTGCCAGCAGTTCACACACAACAGGGGAGGTAGAGACCCAGTACTTC	CASSSHTTGEVETQYF
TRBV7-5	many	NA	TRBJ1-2	TGTGCCAGCAGGCGCGGGACAGGGGCCTCTAACTATGGCTACACCTTC	CASRRGTGASNYGYTF
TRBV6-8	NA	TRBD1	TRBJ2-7	TGTGCCAGCAGTTACTCGAAGGGGGCAGGGGGCTCCTACGAGCAGTACTTC	CASSYSKGAGGSYEQYF
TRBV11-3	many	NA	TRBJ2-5	TGTGCCAGCAGCTACGGTAGTGGCCAAGAGACCCAGTACTTC	CASSYGSGQETQYF
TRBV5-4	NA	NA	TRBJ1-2	TGTGCCAGCAGCTTAGGGCTAAACTATGGCTACACCTTC	CASSLGLNYGYTF
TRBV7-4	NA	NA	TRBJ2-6	TGTGCCAGCAGTGAAGGGCGGTCCTCTGGGGCCAACGTCCTGACTTTC	CASSEGRSSGANVLTF
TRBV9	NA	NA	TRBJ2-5	TGTGCCAGCAGCGCAACAGGGGGGGTGGTCCAAGAGACCCAGTACTTC	CASSATGGVVQETQYF
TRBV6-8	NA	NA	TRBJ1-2	TGTGCCAGCAGTTACTCCGGGGGGCAGAACTATGGCTACACCTTC	CASSYSGGQNYGYTF
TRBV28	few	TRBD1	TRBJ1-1	TGTGCCAGCAGTTCCTACAGGGGGGGAACTGAAGCTTTCTTT	CASSSYRGGTEAFF
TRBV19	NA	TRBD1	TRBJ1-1	TGTGCCAGTACCCCCGGGTACAGGGGGGCCACTGAAGCTTTCTTT	CASTPGYRGATEAFF
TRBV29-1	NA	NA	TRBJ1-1	TGCAGCGTAAAGAAACAGGGAGACACTGAAGCTTTCTTT	CSVKKQGDTEAFF
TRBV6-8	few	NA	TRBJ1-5	TGTGCCAGCAGCCTGGGACGGGATGGTCAGCCCCAGCATTTT	CASSLGRDGQPQHF
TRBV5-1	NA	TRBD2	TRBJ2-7	TGCGCCAGCAGCTCTATATCGGGAGGGAACTACGAGCAGTACTTC	CASSSISGGNYEQYF
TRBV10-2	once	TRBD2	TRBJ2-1	TGCGCCAGCAGTGGGGCTCCGGGACTAGCGGCAGAGCAGTTCTTC	CASSGAPGLAAEQFF
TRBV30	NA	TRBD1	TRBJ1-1	TGTGCCTCTCAGGGGGCGATCACTGAAGCTTTCTTT	CASQGAITEAFF
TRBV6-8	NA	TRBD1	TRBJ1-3	TGTGCCAGCAGTTACTCCAGGACAGGGGGCCACTCTGGAAACACCATATATTTT	CASSYSRTGGHSGNTIYF
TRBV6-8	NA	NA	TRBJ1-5	TGTGCCAGCAGTGCCACAGGTATGCAGCCCCAGCATTTT	CASSATGMQPQHF
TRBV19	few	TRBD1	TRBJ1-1	TGTGCCAGTACTCAGCCCGGGACAGGGGGTAAAGCTTTCTTT	CASTQPGTGGKAFF
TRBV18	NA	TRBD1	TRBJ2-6	TGTGCCAGCACCCCGGGACAGGGCATCTCTGGGGCCAACGTCCTGACTTTC	CASTPGQGISGANVLTF
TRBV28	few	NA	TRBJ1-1	TGTGCCAGCCTGGGGGGGGGCGCGAAGACTGAAGCTTTCTTT	CASLGGGAKTEAFF
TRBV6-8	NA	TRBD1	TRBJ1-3	TGTGCCAGCAGACGAGACGAGGGACAGGGAAACACCATATATTTT	CASRRDEGQGNTIYF
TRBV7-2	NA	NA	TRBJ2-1	TGTGCCAGCAGCTTACGGTCCCAGGATGAGCAGTTCTTC	CASSLRSQDEQFF
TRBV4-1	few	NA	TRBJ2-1	TGCGCCACCCAAACCACGGCTAGTTCGGAACATGAGCAGTTCTTC	CATQTTASSEHEQFF
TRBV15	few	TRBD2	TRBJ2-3	TGTGCCACCAGCAGAGAAGGGGAACTAGCGGGAGCTGTAGATACGCAGTATTTT	CATSREGELAGAVDTQYF
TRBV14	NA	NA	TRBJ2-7	TGTGCCAGCAGCCCTTTGGGGGAAGCGGACTACGAGCAGTACTTC	CASSPLGEADYEQYF
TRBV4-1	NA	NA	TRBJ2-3	TGCGCCAGCAGCCGGTCCGCGGATACGCAGTATTTT	CASSRSADTQYF
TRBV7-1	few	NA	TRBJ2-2	TGTGCCAGCAGCCTACAGGGAGGGAACACCGGGGAGCTGTTTTTT	CASSLQGGNTGELFF
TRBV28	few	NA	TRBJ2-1	TGTGCCAGCAGTTTAGACGGAAGCTCCTACAATGAGCAGTTCTTC	CASSLDGSSYNEQFF
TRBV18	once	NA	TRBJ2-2	TGTGCCAGCTCACCCCAGACTAGACCCGGGGAGCTGTTTTTT	CASSPQTRPGELFF
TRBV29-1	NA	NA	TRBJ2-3	TGCAGCGGGAGGAAGCAGCGGTTCACAGATACGCAGTATTTT	CSGRKQRFTDTQYF
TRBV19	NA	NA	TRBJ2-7	TGTGCCAGTAGCTTTCGAATAGGGTCGGACTACGAGCAGTACTTC	CASSFRIGSDYEQYF
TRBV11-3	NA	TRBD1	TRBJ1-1	TGTGCCAGCAGCCTGACAGGGATGAACACTGAAGCTTTCTTT	CASSLTGMNTEAFF
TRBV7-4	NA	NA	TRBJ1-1	TGTGCCAGCAGCCATCCGGGCGGGGGCGATTGGATCTTT	CASSHPGGGDWIF
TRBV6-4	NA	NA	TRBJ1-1	TGTGCGGGAGCCCGGCGGAATGAAGCTTTCTTT	CAGARRNEAFF
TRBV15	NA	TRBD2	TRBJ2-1	TGTGCCACCAGCAGAGGGCCTCTAGCGGGCAAGGTCAATGAGCAGTTCTTC	CATSRGPLAGKVNEQFF
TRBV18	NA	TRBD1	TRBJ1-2	TGTGCCAGCTCACCCCCGGACAGGGGCGATTATGGCTACACCTTC	CASSPPDRGDYGYTF
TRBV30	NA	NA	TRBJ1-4	TGTGCCTGGACGAGGGCTGCGACTAATGAAAAACTGTTTTTT	CAWTRAATNEKLFF
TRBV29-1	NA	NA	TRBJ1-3	TGCAGCGTAGGGGGAATTGGAAACACCATATATTTT	CSVGGIGNTIYF
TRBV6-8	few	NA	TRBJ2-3	TGTGCCAGCAGCTGCGATCCCGGAGGCCAATGCACAGATACGCAGTATTTT	CASSCDPGGQCTDTQYF
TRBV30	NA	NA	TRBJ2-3	TGTGCCTGGAGTGTACGGGGAACTGAAGATACGCAGTATTTT	CAWSVRGTEDTQYF
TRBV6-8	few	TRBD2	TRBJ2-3	TGTGCCATCAGCCCGACTAGCGGGAATGTTCGAGCGCCAGATACGCAGTATTTT	CAISPTSGNVRAPDTQYF
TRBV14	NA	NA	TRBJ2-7	TGTGCCAGCAGCCTCCCGGGACACTTTTACGAGCAGTACTTC	CASSLPGHFYEQYF
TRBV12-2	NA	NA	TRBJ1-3	TGTGCCTGGCAGCGGAGGGGGGTCCCTGGAAACACCATATATTTT	CAWQRRGVPGNTIYF
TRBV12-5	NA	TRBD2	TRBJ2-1	TGTGCTAGTGGTTCGGCGGTGGCTGAACTAGCGGGAGGGACGGGCTCCTACAATGAGCAGTTCTTC	CASGSAVAELAGGTGSYNEQFF
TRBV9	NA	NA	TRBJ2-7	TGTGCCAGCATGAGTAGGGGATACGAGCAGTACTTC	CASMSRGYEQYF
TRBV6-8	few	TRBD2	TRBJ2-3	TGTGCCAGCAGTTTATCCGTCCCGGGACTAGCGGGGTTCACAGATACGCAGTATTTT	CASSLSVPGLAGFTDTQYF
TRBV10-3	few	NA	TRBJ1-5	TGTGCCATCAGTGAGTCGGGAAACAATCAGCCCCAGCATTTT	CAISESGNNQPQHF
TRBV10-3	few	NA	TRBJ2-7	TGTGCCATCAGTGAGAAGATGGGGCAGTTGGAGCAGTACTTC	CAISEKMGQLEQYF
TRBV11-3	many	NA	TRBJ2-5	TGTGCCAGCAGCTCCGTACTAGTGGGGGAGACCCAGTACTTC	CASSSVLVGETQYF
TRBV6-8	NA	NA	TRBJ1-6	TGTGCCAGCAGTTACTCGATCGTGAGGGGGAATTCACCCCTCCACTTT	CASSYSIVRGNSPLHF
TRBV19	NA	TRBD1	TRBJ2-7	TGTGCCAGTGGGACAGGGGGCGGCAACGAGCAGTACTTC	CASGTGGGNEQYF